These 15 T cell receptor beta chains were all obtained from the same sample, sequenced in a study of T cell repertoires in cytomegalovirus infection. Via MiXCR, TCRdb re-called the reads, giving one row per CDR3 protein. This table has 900,000 to 950,000 distinct CDR3 sequences, under 40% appearing once. These TCRs' antigens remain unknown. The sample consisted of cultured CD8+ T cells from PBMCs, taken from culture after CMV antigen stimulation. These receptors all stem from a human donor in good health (CMV status not recorded). Some clones in this sample may be carry-over from other donors' samples.

The chain recombines TRBV28 with TRBJ1-1, with a tentative D call TRBD1 (5 bases). Trimming removed 6 bases at V and 8 bases at J, with 16 bases between. Germline values: CDR1 MDHEN, CDR2 SYDVKM. The CDR3 has 13 residues. As DNA, the CDR3 is TGTGCCAGCAGGCGCCCCAGGGATCTGGAAGCTTTCTTT. Amino acid sequence: CASRRPRDLEAFF.

CDR3 nucleotides: TGTGCCAGCAGTCTGGACCAAAATGAAAAACTGTTTTTT. Its translation is CASSLDQNEKLFF. The rearrangement uses TRBV12-3 or TRBV12-4 and TRBJ1-4, with no clear D. This CDR3 spans 13 amino acids. Deletions cut 5 bases from V and 5 bases from J, with 9 bases between.

This clonotype was counted only a few times. The rearrangement joins TRBV10-2 to TRBJ2-1; no reliable D call. Germline CDR1 is WSHSY and CDR2 is SAAADI. Trimming took 0 bases from V and 7 from J, leaving 4 bases between them. The CDR3 runs 12 residues. Here the CDR3 reads CASSESANEQFF. DNA for the CDR3: TGCGCCAGCAGTGAGTCGGCAAATGAGCAGTTCTTC.

This clonotype was seen a few times. This chain uses TRBV12-3 or TRBV12-4 with TRBJ2-7; D gene ambiguous. The V and J ends lost 3 bases and 0 bases respectively, with 9 bases between them. The CDR3 has 14 amino acids. The chain's CDR3 is CASSFNGFSYEQYF. In DNA, the CDR3 is TGTGCCAGCAGTTTTAACGGGTTCTCCTACGAGCAGTACTTC.

CDR3 sequence: CASSLSLAGLDGYTF. As DNA, the CDR3 is TGTGCCAGCAGTTTATCGCTCGCAGGCTTGGATGGCTACACCTTC. The rearrangement joins TRBV27 to TRBJ1-2; D gene unclear. V was pared by 0 bases and J by 6 bases, with 14 bases between. Germline CDR1 and CDR2: MNHEY and SMNVEV (reference sequence). The CDR3 runs 15 residues.

This clonotype appeared a few times. V is TRBV2 and J is TRBJ2-1, with a tentative D call TRBD2 (5 bases). The V end was cut by 0 bases, the J end by 9 bases, with 12 bases between. From germline, CDR1 is SNHLY and CDR2 FYNNEI. CDR3 length: 14 residues. CDR3 sequence (DNA): TGTGCCAGCAGTGAAGCCGGGATGGGTGGTGAGCAGTTCTTC. Translating it yields CASSEAGMGGEQFF.

The genes are TRBV7-6 and TRBJ1-1; D may be TRBD1 (5 bases). The CDR3 is 15 amino acids. The germline gives CDR1 SGHVS, CDR2 FNYEAQ. Deletions cut 3 bases from V and 2 bases from J, with 13 bases between. The CDR3 reads CASSFLRTPNTEAFF. CDR3 DNA: TGTGCCAGCAGCTTCCTGCGGACACCCAACACTGAAGCTTTCTTT.

A note on this clonotype: This may come from a read error, since a much larger clone is one base off. The chain combines TRBV7-2 with TRBJ1-5; D is perhaps TRBD1 (6 bases). This CDR3 has 15 amino acids. From germline, CDR1 is SGHTA and CDR2 FQGNSA. V was clipped by 10 bases and J by 3 bases, with 19 bases between them. In DNA form, the CDR3 reads TGTGCCACCCAGGAGAAACAGGGCGCCAATCAGCCCCAGCATTTT. This encodes CATQEKQGANQPQHF. Full variable domain (remainder filled in from reference TRBV7-2 and TRBJ1-5): GAGVSQSPSNKVTEKGKDVELRCDPISGHTALYWYRQSLGQGLEFLIYFQGNSAPDKSGLPSDRFSAERTGGSVSTLTIQRTQQEDSAVYLCATQEKQGANQPQHFGDGTRLSIL.

This clonotype appeared many times. The chain recombines TRBV7-8 with TRBJ1-2; D is undetermined. Trimming shortened V by 1 base and J by 7 bases, and 16 bases separated the two germline ends. This CDR3 contains 15 residues. Germline loops: CDR1 SGHVS, CDR2 FQNEAQ. The CDR3 here is CASSLGPSLLPGYTF. The CDR3 DNA is TGTGCCAGCAGCTTAGGTCCGTCCCTGTTGCCTGGCTACACCTTC.

This clonotype was counted a few times. V usage is TRBV6-2 or TRBV6-3 and J usage is TRBJ2-1, with D perhaps matching TRBD1 or TRBD2 (5 bases each). This CDR3 comprises 18 residues. Deletions cut 0 bases from V and 0 bases from J, with 15 bases between. The germline gives CDR1 MNHEY, CDR2 SVGEGT. The CDR3 bases are TGTGCCAGCAGTTACTCAGACGGGGACGACTACTCCTACAATGAGCAGTTCTTC. Protein: CASSYSDGDDYSYNEQFF.

Ten or more counts support this clonotype. The CDR3 sequence: CASGLWTDNQETQYF. The DNA of the CDR3 is TGTGCTAGTGGTTTATGGACAGACAATCAAGAGACCCAGTACTTC. The rearrangement links TRBV12-5 to TRBJ2-5; tentative D call: TRBD1 (6 bases). This CDR3 has 15 amino acids. The germline gives CDR1 LGHNT, CDR2 FRNRAP. V dropped 3 bases and J dropped 2 bases, with 13 bases sitting between them.

CDR3 amino acids: CASKRLAGETQYF. The CDR3 DNA is TGTGCCAGCAAGAGGCTAGCTGGTGAGACCCAGTACTTC. J is TRBJ2-5 and V is TRBV2; D is possibly TRBD2 (5 bases). Looked up from germline, CDR1 is SNHLY and CDR2 is FYNNEI. There are 13 residues in the CDR3. Trimming left V 7 bases short and J 5 bases short, with 14 bases between. The complete variable domain, with remaining parts taken from reference TRBV2 and TRBJ2-5, reads EPEVTQTPSHQVTQMGQEVILRCVPISNHLYFYWYRQILGQKVEFLVSFYNNEISEKSEIFDDQFSVERPDGSNFTLKIRSTKLEDSAMYFCASKRLAGETQYFGPGTRLLVL.

The chain uses TRBV7-9 and TRBJ1-1; 9 bases agree with TRBD1. The CDR3 totals 15 residues. Germline-derived CDR1 and CDR2 are SEHNR and FQNEAQ (reference sequence). The trim removed 5 bases at V and 5 bases at J, leaving 9 bases unmatched. CDR3 sequence: CASSPVQGARTEAFF. CDR3 in DNA: TGTGCCAGCAGCCCCGTACAGGGGGCGAGGACTGAAGCTTTCTTT.

This chain uses TRBV20-1 with TRBJ1-4; no definite D call. This CDR3 has 14 residues. Germline-derived CDR1 and CDR2 are DFQATT and SNEGSKA (reference sequence). Between the trimmed V and J ends, which lost 3 bases and 0 bases, there was a span of 8 bases. CDR3 loop: CSASRLATNEKLFF. As DNA, the CDR3 is TGCAGTGCTAGCAGGCTCGCAACTAATGAAAAACTGTTTTTT.

The chain carries TRBV28 and TRBJ2-7; D possibly uses TRBD1 or TRBD2 (5 bases each). V shed 3 bases and J shed 7 bases, with 13 bases lying between them. Germline assignment: CDR1 MDHEN and CDR2 SYDVKM. The CDR3 is 13 residues long. The CDR3 nucleotides are TGTGCCAGCAGTTTCGAGGGGACGGGGGAGCAGTACGTC. Encoded protein: CASSFEGTGEQYV.